This entry concerns a single T cell receptor (beta chain). These data come from a study of PD-1 blockade in mismatch repair-deficient tumors. Only in-frame clones appear in the TCRdb table, and some are missing; sequencing was by immunoSEQ multiplex PCR. The data show about 120,000 clones, around 87% seen once. Between the trimmed V and J ends, which lost 5 bases and 2 bases, there was a span of 15 bases. The CDR3 is 15 residues long. CDR1 is MGHDK and CDR2 is SYGVNS in the germline V gene. The chain links TRBV25-1 to TRBJ2-5; a weak D match, TRBD1 (6 bases). The material sequenced was peripheral blood, taken 44 weeks after starting pembrolizumab. This TCR was sampled from an adult with mismatch repair-deficient cancer. The CDR3 reads CASSTRDIGQETQYF. Here the CDR3 DNA reads TGTGCCAGCAGTACCCGGGACATAGGACAAGAGACCCAGTACTTC.